This T cell receptor beta chain was documented in a study of immune heterogeneity within non-small cell lung tumors. Bulk tumor genomic DNA constituted the template, at 600 ng per sample. Surgery yielded several widely spaced biopsies per primary tumor. Before undergoing curative surgery, patients had newly diagnosed non-small cell lung cancer that was untreated. CDR1 SNHLY and CDR2 FYNNEI come from the germline V gene. There are 14 residues in the CDR3. Points on this clonotype: Sequence at one end of the junction differs from germline and may be a read error.

Multiplex PCR with 32 V and 13 J primers amplified TCR beta CDR3. TCRdb recomputed calls from the multiplex PCR reads with MiXCR, one row per CDR3 protein. Among about 16,000 distinct CDR3 sequences listed, over 25% were seen once. The material sequenced was lung tumor tissue. The genes are TRBV2 and TRBJ1-1, with D perhaps matching TRBD1 (5 bases). The clonotype originates from a woman aged 50 to 60 with non-small cell lung cancer. The CDR3 DNA is TGTGCCAGCAGTGGGGGACTCTCGAACAATGAAGCTTTCTTT. Translating it yields CASSGGLSNNEAFF.